Listed below are T cell receptor beta chains from one sample, sequenced in a study of CD8+CD57+ T cells in acquired aplastic anemia. TCRdb itself ran the reads through MiXCR, one entry per CDR3 protein. The sample shows 150,000 to 200,000 distinct CDR3 sequences, over 40% of them seen only once. Sequencing was performed on sorted CD4+, CD8+, or CD8+CD57+ T cells (not recorded which) from PBMCs. These receptors were collected from a human donor with aplastic anemia. The conserved cysteine and the conserved F or W are not part of the CDR3 here. Each record gives: CDR3 protein, V gene, D gene, J gene. D genes are given only for firm matches.

CDR3: ASRQRGKTDTQY
V: TRBV19
D: TRBD2
J: TRBJ2-3

CDR3: ASSDTRGVETQY
V: TRBV2
D: TRBD2
J: TRBJ2-5

CDR3: ASSYYQGAVNTIY
V: TRBV6-5
D: NA
J: TRBJ1-3

CDR3: ASSSKGVYGELF
V: TRBV5-4
D: NA
J: TRBJ2-2

CDR3: ASSQDSRGGGETQY
V: TRBV4-3
D: NA
J: TRBJ2-5

CDR3: ASSVHENEKLF
V: TRBV2
D: NA
J: TRBJ1-4

CDR3: ASSYGDRDLSPLH
V: TRBV7-7
D: TRBD1
J: TRBJ1-6

CDR3: ASSQDFIRASGSTDTQY
V: TRBV4-2
D: TRBD2
J: TRBJ2-3

CDR3: ASSSTQEAF
V: TRBV7-9
D: NA
J: TRBJ1-1

CDR3: ASSLLAGGRGGELF
V: TRBV12-3/TRBV12-4
D: TRBD2
J: TRBJ2-2

CDR3: ATSDNRGRTDTQY
V: TRBV24-1
D: TRBD1
J: TRBJ2-3

CDR3: ASSPQAGLNEQF
V: TRBV11-3
D: TRBD2
J: TRBJ2-1

CDR3: SARGHAQETQY
V: TRBV20-1
D: NA
J: TRBJ2-5

CDR3: AISEGDSKAF
V: TRBV10-3
D: TRBD1
J: TRBJ1-1

CDR3: ASSLAILKVGYT
V: TRBV7-2
D: NA
J: TRBJ1-2

CDR3: ASSNLGVEVGGLPYEQY
V: TRBV19
D: NA
J: TRBJ2-7

CDR3: ASRRVGDSYNEQF
V: TRBV4-1
D: NA
J: TRBJ2-1